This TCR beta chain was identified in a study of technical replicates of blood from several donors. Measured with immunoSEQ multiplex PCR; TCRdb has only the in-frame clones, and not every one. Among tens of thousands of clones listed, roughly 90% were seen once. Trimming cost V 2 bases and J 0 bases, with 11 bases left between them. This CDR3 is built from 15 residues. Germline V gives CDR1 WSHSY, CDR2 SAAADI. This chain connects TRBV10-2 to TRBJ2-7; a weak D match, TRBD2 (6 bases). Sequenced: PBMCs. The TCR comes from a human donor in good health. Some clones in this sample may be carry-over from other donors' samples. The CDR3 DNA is TGCGCCAGCAGTGAGAGTAGCGGCAGCTCCTACGAGCAGTACTTC. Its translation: CASSESSGSSYEQYF.